This TCR beta chain was captured by sequencing in a study of shared T cell receptors in the human thymus (dated by TCRdb to the early 2020s). Some background on the complete study: The study examined how self-reactive, shared T-cell receptor alpha chains are generated in the human thymus.

The germline V gene supplies CDR1 MDHEN and CDR2 SYDVKM. Its CDR3 holds 13 amino acids, cysteine through phenylalanine. Only the CDR3 DNA is retained, 39 bases long and in frame from the first base. Relative to germline, V is 6 bases shorter and J is 5 bases shorter, with 14 bases between their ends. Concerning this clone itself: Its recognized antigen is unknown. No per-base quality is available; no much larger clone lies one base away.

The receptor library was made with the immunoSEQ multiplex PCR assay. TCRdb re-hosts the immuneACCESS table, in-frame sequences only. Its copies lack some clones; in the studies checked, an unresolved V gene accounts for under half of them, and the cause for the rest is not known. Present in this sample are over 650,000 clones, approximately 87% of which were seen just once. More than 0.009% of the sample goes to the ten largest clones. These sequences were also reported in another study, on human thymus T cells. The second study also describes: Donors were immunologically healthy infants undergoing open corrective cardiac surgery for congenital heart defects in Finland. Thymus tissue was obtained as surgical resects removed during corrective cardiac surgery. Usage of V and J gene segments appeared to be biased in both the thymic and the peripheral blood repertoires. Highly overlapping thymic TCR repertoires among unrelated individuals were reported in the related research. The study used fewer than ten infant thymus samples plus four related peripheral blood samples to characterize TCR alpha and beta repertoires. Donor ages ranged from roughly 6 to 250 days, and the cohort comprised roughly six male and two female infants. Thymocytes were freed from the tissue by mechanical means and kept at -70 degrees C as pellets of roughly 8.5-31 million cells. Genomic DNA was extracted from frozen cell pellets with a QIAsymphony instrument. Using the immunoSEQ multiplex PCR assay, the TCRB and TCRAD loci were amplified from a standardized quantity of quality-controlled genomic DNA. The V(D)J region was spanned by amplicons of a length sufficient to cover the CDR3 and to identify V and J genes. The amplicons were sequenced on an Illumina platform via the commercial immunoSEQ service. Primer bias and sequencing errors were corrected using previously described methods, and TCRAD and TCRB definitions followed the IMGT database. The repertoires were analysed using immunoSEQ Analyzer 3.0 and VDJTools for basic statistics, V/J segment usage, diversity estimates, rarefaction and pairwise overlap. Chao1, ChaoE, Efron-Thisted, Shannon and inverse Simpson indices were used to estimate diversity, which was also estimated on datasets down-sampled to the smallest sample. Repertoire overlap was assessed by strict matching of CDR3 nucleotide sequence, V gene and J gene, and clustering was done by Jaccard-based multidimensional scaling. Thymus samples yielded on average around 810,000 unique TCRB clonotypes, compared with 80,000 to 95,000 from blood samples.

This sequence was found in a boy younger than two with a congenital heart defect. Donor details come from another sample of the same person, matched by shared clones. The rearrangement joined TRBV28 to TRBJ2-7; TRBD1 might be the D gene, on 6 matching bases. Sequencing used thymocytes. Read as DNA, the sequence is TGTGCCAGCAGCTCTGACAGGATCCACGAGCAGTACTTC. This encodes CASSSDRIHEQYF.